Included here is one T cell receptor beta chain sequence, with context. No antigen is known for it. Per-nucleotide qualities are absent, and no much larger clonotype sits a single base away. The CDR3 runs 15 residues from the cysteine to the phenylalanine. Only the CDR3 region is kept as DNA, spanning 45 bases read in frame from base 1. V is reduced by 5 bases and J by 2 bases, leaving a spacing of 13 bases between them. CDR1 KGHSH and CDR2 LQKENI are derived from the germline V gene. In Seattle, one collaborating source enrolled patients while the infection was active and tracked those patients longitudinally over the course of disease. The collaborating institutions used their own protocols to collect whole blood in K2EDTA tubes. For TCRbeta analysis, collaborator samples were shipped as frozen whole blood, as isolated PBMCs, or as DNA extracted from either sample type. The data belong to a study of blood T cell repertoires in COVID-19 (dated by TCRdb to about 2020). Broadly, across the study: Collaborator samples came from the United States, Italy and Spain and covered acute and convalescent phases of COVID-19. The prospective study material was composed of cDNA or gDNA derived from T cells, B-cell-depleted T cells, or PBMCs. Deeply sampled blood TCRbeta repertoires from subjects exposed to, actively infected with, or recovered from COVID-19 were included in the dataset. The repertoires were released in a freely available public database meant as a resource for research on the immune response to SARS-CoV-2. Samples came from the ongoing ImmuneRACE study (first 160 participants) plus 1,254 subjects from 6 global collaborators. Nearly every sample came with metadata listing a de-identified subject ID, COVID-19 status, age in years and sex. Where available, HLA class I and class II types were obtained from metadata supplied by the sample provider rather than from assay-based typing. Points the paper makes about the study in general: Clinical and demographic metadata were provided uncurated, with the amount varying by source and participant.

The immunoSEQ Assay, a bias-controlled multiplex PCR, was used to amplify TCRbeta CDR3 regions from genomic DNA. The study's processing was this. The number of nucleated cells in each sample was estimated from the amplification of reference gene primers within the assay. To quantify the absolute abundance of each unique TCRbeta CDR3 rearrangement, sequence reads were collapsed and filtered. For each sample, productive Simpson clonality was calculated by taking the square root of Simpson's diversity index across productive rearrangements. As stored in TCRdb, this immuneACCESS dataset retains in-frame rearrangements with V and J assigned. A fraction of the clones does not appear; measured against another copy, unresolved V genes explain less than half of the discrepancy, and the remainder lacks a known reason. V and J calls plus clone size are reproduced from that table; the DNA served to infer D and trimming. The sample table holds around 370,000 clones, of which 87% were seen once. More than 5% of the sample is in the top ten clones.

Source material: peripheral blood. This receptor was taken from a woman aged 45-65 years with COVID-19, enrolled during active disease. The chain links TRBV18 with TRBJ1-5; confidence is insufficient to name the D gene. The CDR3 has the sequence CASSVLSEGNQPQHF. The nucleotide sequence is given as TGTGCCAGCTCAGTTCTATCCGAGGGCAATCAGCCCCAGCATTTT.